This T cell receptor (beta chain) derives from a study of graft-versus-host responses after intestinal transplantation. Background on the study: Multivisceral, liver-intestinal, or isolated intestinal transplants were received by the recipients. The recipients all started with anti-thymocyte globulin induction and then took tacrolimus and steroids for 3 to 4 years.

The length of the CDR3 is 13 residues. Trimming shortened V by 3 bases and J by 6 bases, and 9 bases separated the two germline ends. Per the germline V gene, CDR1 is MNHEY and CDR2 is SMNVEV (reference sequence). Comments on this clone: No antigen is known for it.

TCRdb's table, derived via immunoSEQ multiplex PCR, lists solely in-frame clones and lacks some. The sample lists tens of thousands of clones, around 90% seen once, with approximately 2.7% in the top ten. The TCR was taken from a human donor who was the organ donor for an intestinal transplant. The V gene is TRBV27, the J gene TRBJ2-1; D tentatively fits TRBD1 or TRBD2 (5 bases each). This sample comprised unstimulated CD4+ T cells sorted from spleen or lymph node cells, obtained before transplant. The CDR3 DNA sequence: TGTGCCAGCAGTTTTCCAGGGACCAATGAGCAGTTCTTC. Translating it yields CASSFPGTNEQFF.